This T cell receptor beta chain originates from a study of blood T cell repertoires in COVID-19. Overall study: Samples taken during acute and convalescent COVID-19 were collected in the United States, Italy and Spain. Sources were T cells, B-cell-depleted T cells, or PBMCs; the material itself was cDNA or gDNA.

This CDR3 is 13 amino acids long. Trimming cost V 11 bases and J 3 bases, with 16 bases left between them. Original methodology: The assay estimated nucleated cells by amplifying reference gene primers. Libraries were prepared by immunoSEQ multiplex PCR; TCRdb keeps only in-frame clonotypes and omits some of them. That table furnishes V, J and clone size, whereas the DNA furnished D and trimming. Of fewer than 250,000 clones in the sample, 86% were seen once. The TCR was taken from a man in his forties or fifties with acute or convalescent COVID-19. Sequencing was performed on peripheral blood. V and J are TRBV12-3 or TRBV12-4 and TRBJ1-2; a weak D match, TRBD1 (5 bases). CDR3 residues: CAQGGYGHYGYTF. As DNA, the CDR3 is TGTGCCCAGGGAGGGTATGGACACTATGGCTACACCTTC.